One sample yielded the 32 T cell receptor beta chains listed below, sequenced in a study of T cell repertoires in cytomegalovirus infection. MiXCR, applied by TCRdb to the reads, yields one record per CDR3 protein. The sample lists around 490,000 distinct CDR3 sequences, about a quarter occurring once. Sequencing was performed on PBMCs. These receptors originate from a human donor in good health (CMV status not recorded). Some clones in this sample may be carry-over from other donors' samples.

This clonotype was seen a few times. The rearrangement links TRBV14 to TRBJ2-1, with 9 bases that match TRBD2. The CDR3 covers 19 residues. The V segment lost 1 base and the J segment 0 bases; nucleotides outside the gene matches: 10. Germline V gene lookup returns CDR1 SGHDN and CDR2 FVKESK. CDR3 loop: CASSQARGRAIISYNEQFF. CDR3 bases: TGTGCCAGCAGCCAAGCACGCGGGAGGGCCATCATCTCCTACAATGAGCAGTTCTTC.

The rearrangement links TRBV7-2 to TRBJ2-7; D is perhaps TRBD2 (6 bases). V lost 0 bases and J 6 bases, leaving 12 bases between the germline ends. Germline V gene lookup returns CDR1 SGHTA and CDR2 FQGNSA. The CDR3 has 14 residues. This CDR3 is CASSLAPGTSEQYF. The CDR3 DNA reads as TGTGCCAGCAGCTTAGCGCCAGGGACTTCCGAGCAGTACTTC.

CDR3 nucleotides: TGTGCCAGCAGAAGTGATCAGCCCCAGCATTTT. This gives the protein CASRSDQPQHF. The chain couples TRBV28 to TRBJ1-5; no definite D call. Germline lookup yields CDR1 MDHEN and CDR2 SYDVKM. The CDR3 sequence is 11 residues long. V was shortened by 6 bases and J by 5 bases, with 5 bases between the two germline ends.

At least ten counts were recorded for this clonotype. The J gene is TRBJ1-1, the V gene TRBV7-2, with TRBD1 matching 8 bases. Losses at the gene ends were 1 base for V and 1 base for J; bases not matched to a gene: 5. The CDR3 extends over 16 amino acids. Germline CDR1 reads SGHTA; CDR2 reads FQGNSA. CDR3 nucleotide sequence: TGTGCCAGCAGCTTAGAACCGGACAGGGCGAACACTGAAGCTTTCTTT. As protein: CASSLEPDRANTEAFF. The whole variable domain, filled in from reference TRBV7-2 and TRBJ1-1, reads GAGVSQSPSNKVTEKGKDVELRCDPISGHTALYWYRQSLGQGLEFLIYFQGNSAPDKSGLPSDRFSAERTGGSVSTLTIQRTQQEDSAVYLCASSLEPDRANTEAFFGQGTRLTVV.

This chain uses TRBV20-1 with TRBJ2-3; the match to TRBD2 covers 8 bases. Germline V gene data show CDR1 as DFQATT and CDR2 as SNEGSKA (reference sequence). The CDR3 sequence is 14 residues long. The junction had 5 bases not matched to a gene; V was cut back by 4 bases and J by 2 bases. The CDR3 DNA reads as TGCAGTGCTAAAGGAGCGGGAGACACAGATACGCAGTATTTT. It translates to CSAKGAGDTDTQYF.

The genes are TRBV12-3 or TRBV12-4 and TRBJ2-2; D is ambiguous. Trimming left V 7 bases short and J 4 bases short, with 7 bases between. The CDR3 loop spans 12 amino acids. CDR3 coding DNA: TGTGCCAGCACCACGGTCACCGGGGAGCTGTTTTTT. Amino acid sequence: CASTTVTGELFF.

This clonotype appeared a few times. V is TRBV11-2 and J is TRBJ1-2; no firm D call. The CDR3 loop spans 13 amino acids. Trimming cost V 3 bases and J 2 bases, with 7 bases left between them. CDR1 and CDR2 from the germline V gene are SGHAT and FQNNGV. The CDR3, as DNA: TGTGCCAGCAGCTTGTCCCAGAACTATGGCTACACCTTC. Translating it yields CASSLSQNYGYTF.

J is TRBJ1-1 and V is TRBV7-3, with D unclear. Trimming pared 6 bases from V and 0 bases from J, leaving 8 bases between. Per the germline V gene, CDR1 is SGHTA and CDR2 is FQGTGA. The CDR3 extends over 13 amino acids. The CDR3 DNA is TGTGCCAGCAGTCCCCATGTGAACACTGAAGCTTTCTTT. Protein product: CASSPHVNTEAFF.

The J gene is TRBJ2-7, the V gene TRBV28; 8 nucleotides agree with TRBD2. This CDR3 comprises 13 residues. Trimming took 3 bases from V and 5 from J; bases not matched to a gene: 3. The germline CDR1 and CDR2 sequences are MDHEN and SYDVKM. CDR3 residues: CASSFAGGNEQYF. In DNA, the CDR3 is TGTGCCAGCAGTTTTGCGGGAGGCAACGAGCAGTACTTC.

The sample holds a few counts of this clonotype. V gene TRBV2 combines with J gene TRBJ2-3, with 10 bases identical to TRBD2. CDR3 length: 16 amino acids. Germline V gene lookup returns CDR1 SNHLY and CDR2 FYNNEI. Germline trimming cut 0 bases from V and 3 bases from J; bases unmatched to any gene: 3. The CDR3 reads CASSEASGRSTDTQYF. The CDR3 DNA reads TGTGCCAGCAGTGAAGCTAGCGGGAGGTCGACAGATACGCAGTATTTT.

Here the CDR3 reads CSAQAGTGNTEAFF. Here the CDR3 DNA reads TGCAGTGCCCAAGCCGGGACAGGGAACACTGAAGCTTTCTTT. The chain links TRBV20-1 to TRBJ1-1, with 8 bases fitting TRBD1. CDR3 length: 14 residues. The V gene end was trimmed by 6 bases and the J gene end by 1 base; junction bases not matched to a gene: 7. In germline, CDR1 is DFQATT, CDR2 SNEGSKA (reference sequence).

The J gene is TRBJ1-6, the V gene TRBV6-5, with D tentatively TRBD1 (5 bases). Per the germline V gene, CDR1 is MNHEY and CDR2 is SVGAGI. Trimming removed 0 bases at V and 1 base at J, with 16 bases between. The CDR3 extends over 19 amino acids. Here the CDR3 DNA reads TGTGCCAGCAGTTACTCGGGAACTTGGGGGGGGTCCTATAATTCACCCCTCCACTTT. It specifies CASSYSGTWGGSYNSPLHF.

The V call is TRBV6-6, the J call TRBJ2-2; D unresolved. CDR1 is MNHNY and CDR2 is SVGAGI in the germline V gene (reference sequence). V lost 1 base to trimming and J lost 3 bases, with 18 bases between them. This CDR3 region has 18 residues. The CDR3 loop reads CASSYFSPGKTYTGELFF. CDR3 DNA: TGTGCCAGCAGTTACTTTTCTCCAGGAAAAACTTACACCGGGGAGCTGTTTTTT.

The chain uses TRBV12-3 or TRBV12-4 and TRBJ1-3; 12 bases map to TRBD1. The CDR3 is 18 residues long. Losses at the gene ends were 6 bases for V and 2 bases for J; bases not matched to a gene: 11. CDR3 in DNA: TGTGCCAGCAGACCGCGCCGGGACAGGGGGCTGCCTGGAAACACCATATATTTT. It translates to CASRPRRDRGLPGNTIYF.

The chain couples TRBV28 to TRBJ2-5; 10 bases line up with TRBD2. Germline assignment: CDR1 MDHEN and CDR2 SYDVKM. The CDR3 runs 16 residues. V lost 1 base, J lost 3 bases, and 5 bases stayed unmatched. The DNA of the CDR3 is TGTGCCAGCAGTTTATTATCTAGCGGGAGCGAAGAGACCCAGTACTTC. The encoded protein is CASSLLSSGSEETQYF.

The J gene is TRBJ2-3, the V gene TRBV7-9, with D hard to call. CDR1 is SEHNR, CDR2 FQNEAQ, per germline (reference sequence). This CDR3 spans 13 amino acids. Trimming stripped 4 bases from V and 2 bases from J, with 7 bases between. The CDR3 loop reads CASSSPFTDTQYF. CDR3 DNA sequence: TGTGCCAGCAGCTCCCCCTTCACAGATACGCAGTATTTT.

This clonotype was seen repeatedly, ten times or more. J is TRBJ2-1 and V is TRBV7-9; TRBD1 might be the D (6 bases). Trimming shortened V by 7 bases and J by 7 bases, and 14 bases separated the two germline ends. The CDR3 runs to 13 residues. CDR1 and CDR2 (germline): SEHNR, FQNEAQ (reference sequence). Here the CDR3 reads CASMEPGVNEQFF. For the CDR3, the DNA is TGTGCCAGCATGGAGCCAGGGGTAAATGAGCAGTTCTTC. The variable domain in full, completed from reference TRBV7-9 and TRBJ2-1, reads DTGVSQNPRHKITKRGQNVTFRCDPISEHNRLYWYRQTLGQGPEFLTYFQNEAQLEKSRLLSDRFSAERPKGSFSTLEIQRTEQGDSAMYLCASMEPGVNEQFFGPGTRLTVL.

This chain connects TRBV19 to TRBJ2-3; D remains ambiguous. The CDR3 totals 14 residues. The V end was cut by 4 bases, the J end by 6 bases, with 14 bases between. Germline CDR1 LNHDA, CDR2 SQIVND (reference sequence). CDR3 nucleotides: TGTGCCAGTAGTAGGGCGGATATGCGGGATACGCAGTATTTT. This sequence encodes CASSRADMRDTQYF. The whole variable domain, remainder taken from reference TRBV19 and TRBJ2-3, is DGGITQSPKYLFRKEGQNVTLSCEQNLNHDAMYWYRQDPGQGLRLIYYSQIVNDFQKGDIAEGYSVSREKKESFPLTVTSAQKNPTAFYLCASSRADMRDTQYFGPGTRLTVL.

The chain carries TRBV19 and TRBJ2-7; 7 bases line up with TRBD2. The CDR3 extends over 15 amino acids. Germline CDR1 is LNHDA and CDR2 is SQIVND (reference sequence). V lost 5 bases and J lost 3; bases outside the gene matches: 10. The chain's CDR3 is CASSSRTSGFYEQYF. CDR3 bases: TGTGCCAGTAGTTCCCGGACTAGTGGTTTCTACGAGCAGTACTTC.

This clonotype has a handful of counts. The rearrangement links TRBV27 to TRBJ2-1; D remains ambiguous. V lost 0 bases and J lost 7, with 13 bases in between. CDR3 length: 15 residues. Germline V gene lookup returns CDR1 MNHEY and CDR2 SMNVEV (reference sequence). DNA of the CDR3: TGTGCCAGCAGTTTATCAGATGCATTATTAAATGAGCAGTTCTTC. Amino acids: CASSLSDALLNEQFF.

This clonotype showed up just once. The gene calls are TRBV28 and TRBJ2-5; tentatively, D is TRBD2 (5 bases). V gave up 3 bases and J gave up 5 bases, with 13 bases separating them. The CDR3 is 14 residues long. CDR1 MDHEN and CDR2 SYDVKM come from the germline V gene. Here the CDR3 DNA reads TGTGCCAGCAGTTTTCCCGACTACGGCGAGACCCAGTACTTC. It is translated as CASSFPDYGETQYF.

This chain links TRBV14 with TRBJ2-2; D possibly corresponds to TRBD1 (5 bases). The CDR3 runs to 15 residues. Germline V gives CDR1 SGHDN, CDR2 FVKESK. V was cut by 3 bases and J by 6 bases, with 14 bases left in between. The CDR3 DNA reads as TGTGCCAGCAGCCAGGGGTCAGCAGGGCCCGGGGAGCTGTTTTTT. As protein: CASSQGSAGPGELFF.

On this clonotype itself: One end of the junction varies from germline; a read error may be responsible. The CDR3 nucleotides read TGTGCCAGCAGTGAAGCGTCGACAGCTACGCAGTATTTT. This translates into CASSEASTATQYF. J is TRBJ2-3 and V is TRBV6-1, with a possible D match to TRBD1 (5 bases). The CDR3 runs 13 residues. The germline CDR1 and CDR2 sequences are MNHNS and SASEGT.

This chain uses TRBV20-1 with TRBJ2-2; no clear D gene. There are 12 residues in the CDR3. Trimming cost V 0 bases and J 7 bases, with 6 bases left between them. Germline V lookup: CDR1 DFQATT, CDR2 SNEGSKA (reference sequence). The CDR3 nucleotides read TGCAGTGCTAGAGATAGGGTCGGGGAGCTGTTTTTT. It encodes CSARDRVGELFF.

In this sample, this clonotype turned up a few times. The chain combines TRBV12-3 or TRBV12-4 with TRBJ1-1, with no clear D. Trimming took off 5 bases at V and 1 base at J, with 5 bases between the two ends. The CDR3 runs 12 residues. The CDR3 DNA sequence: TGTGCCAGCAGTACGTGGAACACTGAAGCTTTCTTT. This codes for CASSTWNTEAFF.

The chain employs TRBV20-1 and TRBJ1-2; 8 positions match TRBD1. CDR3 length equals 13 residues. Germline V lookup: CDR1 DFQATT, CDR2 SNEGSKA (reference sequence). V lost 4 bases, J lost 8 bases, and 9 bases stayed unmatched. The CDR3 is CSATPQGGGGYTF. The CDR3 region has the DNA TGCAGTGCTACCCCACAGGGGGGAGGGGGCTACACCTTC.

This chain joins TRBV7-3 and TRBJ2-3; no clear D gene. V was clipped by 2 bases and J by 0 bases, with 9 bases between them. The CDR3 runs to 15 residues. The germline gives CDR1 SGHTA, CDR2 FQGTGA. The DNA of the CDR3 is TGTGCCAGCAGCTTAGGCGTGATAAGCACAGATACGCAGTATTTT. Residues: CASSLGVISTDTQYF.

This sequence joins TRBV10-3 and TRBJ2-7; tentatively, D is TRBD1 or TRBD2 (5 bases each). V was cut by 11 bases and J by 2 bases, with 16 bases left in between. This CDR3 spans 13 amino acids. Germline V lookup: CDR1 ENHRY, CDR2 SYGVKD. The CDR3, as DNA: TGTGCCTCCGCCAGGGACCCTGCCTACGAGCAGTACTTC. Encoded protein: CASARDPAYEQYF.

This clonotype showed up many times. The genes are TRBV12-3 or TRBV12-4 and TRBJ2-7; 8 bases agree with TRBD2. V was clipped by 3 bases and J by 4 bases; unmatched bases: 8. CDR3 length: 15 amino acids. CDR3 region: CASSFKREFLYEQYV. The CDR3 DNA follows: TGTGCCAGCAGTTTTAAGCGGGAGTTCTTATACGAGCAGTACGTC.

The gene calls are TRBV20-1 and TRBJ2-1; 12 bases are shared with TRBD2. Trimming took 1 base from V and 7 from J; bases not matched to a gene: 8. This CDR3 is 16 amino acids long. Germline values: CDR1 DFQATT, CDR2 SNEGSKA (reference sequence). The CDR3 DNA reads TGCAGTGCTAGAGGTATCGGGACTAGCGGGCAGAATGAGCAGTTCTTC. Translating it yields CSARGIGTSGQNEQFF.

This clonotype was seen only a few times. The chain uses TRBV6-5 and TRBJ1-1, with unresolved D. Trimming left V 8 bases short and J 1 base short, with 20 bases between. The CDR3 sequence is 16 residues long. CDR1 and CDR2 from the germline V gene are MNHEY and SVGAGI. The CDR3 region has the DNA TGTGCCAGCCACCCTAATGCGGGCTTCGGGAACACTGAAGCTTTCTTT. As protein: CASHPNAGFGNTEAFF.

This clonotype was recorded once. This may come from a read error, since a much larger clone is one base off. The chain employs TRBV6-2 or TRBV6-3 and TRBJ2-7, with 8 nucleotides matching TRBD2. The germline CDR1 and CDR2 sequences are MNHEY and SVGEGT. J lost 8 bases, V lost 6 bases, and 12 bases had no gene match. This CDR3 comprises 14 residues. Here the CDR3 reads CASRTTSGGDKQYF. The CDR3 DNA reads TGTGCCAGCAGGACAACTAGCGGAGGAGACAAGCAGTACTTC.